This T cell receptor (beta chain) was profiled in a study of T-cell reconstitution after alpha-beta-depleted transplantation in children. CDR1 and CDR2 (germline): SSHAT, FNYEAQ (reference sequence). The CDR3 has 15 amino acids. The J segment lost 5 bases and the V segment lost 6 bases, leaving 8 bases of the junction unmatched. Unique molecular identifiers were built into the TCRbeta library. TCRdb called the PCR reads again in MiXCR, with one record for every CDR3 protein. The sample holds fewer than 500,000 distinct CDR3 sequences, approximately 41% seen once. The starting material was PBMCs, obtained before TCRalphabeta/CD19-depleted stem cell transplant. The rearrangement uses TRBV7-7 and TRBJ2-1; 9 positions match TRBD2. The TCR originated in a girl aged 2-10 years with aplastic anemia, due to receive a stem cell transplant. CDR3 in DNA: TGTGCCAGCAGTTTAATAGCGGGGGAAAACAATGAGCAGTTCTTC. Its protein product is CASSLIAGENNEQFF.